This TCR beta chain is drawn from a study of T cells in localized non-small cell lung cancer. Sequenced by immunoSEQ multiplex PCR; TCRdb stores in-frame clones only, minus some. The sample contains about 82,000 clones, over 70% of which appear only once. Study-wide results and caveats: The tumor had only one region sequenced, so heterogeneity remains possible. Uninvolved adjacent lung, not tumor, had the highest T cell clonality.

Trimming took off 2 bases at V and 2 bases at J, with 14 bases between the two ends. This CDR3 has 16 residues. Germline V gene sequence: CDR1 SGHRS, CDR2 YFSETQ. Points on this clone: Its antigen is currently unknown.

The TCR was taken from a man aged 35 to 70 with stage II squamous cell lung carcinoma. This chain links TRBV5-1 with TRBJ2-1; a possible D gene is TRBD2 (5 bases). The specimen was PBMCs, collected before any cancer treatment. CDR3 nucleotide sequence: TGCGCCAGCAGCTTCCGGACTGCGCGACCCTACAATGAGCAGTTCTTC. Translating gives CASSFRTARPYNEQFF.